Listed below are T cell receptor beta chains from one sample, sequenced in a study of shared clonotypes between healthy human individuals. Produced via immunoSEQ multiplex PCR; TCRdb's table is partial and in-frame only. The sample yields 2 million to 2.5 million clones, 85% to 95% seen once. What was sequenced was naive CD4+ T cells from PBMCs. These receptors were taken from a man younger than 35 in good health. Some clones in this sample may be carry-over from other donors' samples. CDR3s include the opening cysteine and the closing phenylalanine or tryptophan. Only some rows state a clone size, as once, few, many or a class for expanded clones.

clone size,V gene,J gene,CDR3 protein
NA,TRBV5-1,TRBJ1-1,CASSSGDGSTEAFF
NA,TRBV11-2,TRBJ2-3,CASSRLSATDTQYF
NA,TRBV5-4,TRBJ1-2,CASSSKRGTGPGYTF
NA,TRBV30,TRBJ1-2,CAWRRGRANYGYTF
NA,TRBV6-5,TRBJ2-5,CASSYPLGGETQYF
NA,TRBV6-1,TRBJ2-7,CASRRGRAQIEQYF
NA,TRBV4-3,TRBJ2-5,CASSQVFGGVGGETQYF
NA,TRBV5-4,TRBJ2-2,CASSLGTGWAGELFF
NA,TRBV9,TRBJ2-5,CASSIEETQYF
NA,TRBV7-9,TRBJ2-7,CASSLVTGVYEQYF
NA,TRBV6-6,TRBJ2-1,CASRGQGASYNEQFF
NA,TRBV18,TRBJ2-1,CASSPRLAGGYNEQFF
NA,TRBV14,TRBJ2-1,CASSSRQGSYNEQFF
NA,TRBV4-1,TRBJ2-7,CASSRGLSDQQYF
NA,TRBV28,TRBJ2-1,CASSLPRGEQFF
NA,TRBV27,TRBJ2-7,CASSEDRAYEQYF
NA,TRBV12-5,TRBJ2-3,CASGLALAGGPADTQYF
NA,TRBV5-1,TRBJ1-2,CASSSMDTNYGYTF
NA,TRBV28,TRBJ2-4,CASSLPEAISIQYF
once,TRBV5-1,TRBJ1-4,CASSLGGSNEKLFF
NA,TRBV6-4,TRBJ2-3,CASSDSGFGAQDTQYF
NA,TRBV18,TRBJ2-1,CASSPIPGDNEQFF
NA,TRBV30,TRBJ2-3,CAWTGGPQDTQYF
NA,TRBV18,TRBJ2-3,CASSHSAGVKTDTQYF
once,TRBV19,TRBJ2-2,CASMGGSRELFF
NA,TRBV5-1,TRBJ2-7,CASSQVAGPSSYEQYF
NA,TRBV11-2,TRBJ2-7,CASSSLAGAMYEQYF